Here is one T cell receptor (beta chain) with its context. This receptor's antigen is unknown. The record has no base qualities; no much larger clone is one base away. CDR1 LGHNT and CDR2 FRNRAP were looked up in the germline V gene. From the cysteine through the phenylalanine, the CDR3 covers 17 amino acids. Only CDR3 DNA is held: 51 bases, read in frame from base 1. At the junction V is shortened by 0 bases and J by 6 bases; bases outside the gene matches: 8. Library prep was done by the immunoSEQ multiplex PCR assay. The multiplex PCR relied on a mix of 60 forward primers for TCR Vbeta segments and 13 reverse primers for TCR Jbeta segments. The CDR3 region of rearranged TCR beta genes was amplified from genomic DNA with a multiplex PCR assay. Amplified TCR beta libraries were sequenced as 87-base-pair reads on the Illumina HiSeq System. Per the original workflow: In a later analysis, roughly 80 million unique TCR beta chains were counted across the approximately 670 repertoires, and roughly 11 million of these chains were shared by at least two donors. A nearest-neighbor algorithm error-corrected the raw reads and collapsed the reads into unique sequences, merging closely related sequences to remove PCR and sequencing errors. V, D and J gene segments were assigned by aligning CDR3 sequences to IMGT reference sequences. For a sequence to be retained, a match of at least six nucleotides to both a V gene segment and a J gene segment was required. A rearrangement was called productive if the CDR3 had no stop codons and remained in frame with V and J, and every other rearrangement was called non-productive. Following IMGT convention, CDR3 was defined as the stretch from the second conserved V-encoded cysteine to the conserved J-encoded phenylalanine. In an earlier analysis of roughly 610 of the donors, sequences lacking an unambiguous match to a single V gene segment were excluded. In an earlier analysis of 587 of the donors, V segments were called functional above 56.7% productive rearrangements and were called segregating when the between-donor standard deviation exceeded 5%. To diagnose cytomegalovirus status from the catalog of TCR beta chain sequences, a statistical classification framework was built. V and J gene assignment, in a later analysis, came from comparing TCR nucleotide sequences with IMGT/GENE-DB human TR gene sequences. Using the TCRdist pipeline, a later analysis assigned CDR3 sequences along with most-parsimonious VDJ recombination scenarios. A later analysis defined each TCR beta chain by its CDR3 amino acid sequence plus V-gene family, and excluded reads lacking a unique V-gene family. As a way to deal with suspected cross-contamination and a sequencing artifact, a later analysis dropped nearly 600 nucleotide sequences that were highly shared and had low generation probability. For each public chain, a later analysis derived a clonal expansion index from normalized ranks of inferred template counts within each repertoire. In a later analysis, generation probabilities were computed using a VDJ recombination model fitted to out-of-frame rearrangements, and the results were checked against IGoR. In a later analysis, TCR-TCR, TCR-HLA and TCR-CMV co-occurrence was scored with hypergeometric tests, and a repertoire-size bias correction was applied to TCR pairs. False discovery rates were estimated in a later analysis by permuting HLA or CMV assignments 20 times. In a later analysis, co-occurring TCRs were grouped with DBSCAN, and TCRdist sequence similarity was added when clustering was performed within HLA-allele-positive subsets. Repertoires with fewer than 30,000 or more than 120,000 public chains were left out of co-occurrence clustering, as were about 5 repertoires with anomalous nucleotide sharing. Drawn from immuneACCESS, this table holds only the in-frame rearrangements with V and J called that TCRdb kept. Clones are partly lost; checked studies trace under half to an unresolved V gene and leave the rest unexplained. V, J and clone size are taken as reported in that table, and D and trimming were inferred from the DNA itself. This sample holds about 140,000 clones; approximately 80% were observed only once. The ten largest clones capture under 15% of the sample.

In total, approximately 700 healthy bone marrow donors made up the cohort. At the time of sampling, every cohort member was nominally healthy, though immune exposures that went unrecorded were likely present. The donor tested CMV seronegative, placing the donor among the roughly 400 seronegative members of the cohort. Every donor gave a peripheral blood sample, and the peripheral blood mononuclear cells from that sample were used for TCR beta sequencing. Genomic DNA extraction from the blood cell samples was performed with the Qiagen DNeasy Blood Extraction Kit. This entry is derived from a study of cytomegalovirus exposure and HLA in healthy donors (dated by TCRdb to the late 2010s). Broadly, across the study: In an earlier analysis of some 610 of the donors, approximately 300 Gb of sequence data and 90 million to 120 million unique TCR beta sequences from approximately 180 million T cells were reported. An early release that covered about 600 HLA-typed donors contained around 300 gigabases of sequencing data and approximately 85 million unique TCR sequences. Among the roughly 370 genotyped donors, about 83% belonged to the genetic ancestry cluster associated with self-reported Caucasian donors. The study aimed to test whether signatures of past pathogen exposure could be identified by cataloging public T cell receptors. The T cell repertoires of about 700 subjects were profiled by immunosequencing and related to cytomegalovirus serostatus. Along with the 666-subject first cohort, a separate validation cohort of over a hundred different subjects was used. To predict cytomegalovirus infection status, the study brought together high-throughput TCR immunosequencing, statistical association of individual TCRs with disease status, and machine learning. In a later analysis, previously published TCR beta repertoires from 600 to 850 donors were re-analyzed and high-resolution HLA genotyping was added so that TCR occurrence patterns could be studied. The later analysis used no new phenotypic data to find candidate immune exposures, relying instead on TCR beta sequences and their occurrence across donors. To decide whether each TCR beta V gene segment behaved as functional or pseudogenic, an earlier analysis of several hundred of the donors relied on high-throughput TCR beta sequencing. Donor age, sex, ethnicity and CMV serostatus were collected together with the repertoire data. A later genetic analysis took genome-wide SNP genotypes for 398 of the 666 donors and used that subset as a discovery cohort. All discovery cohort repertoires had been generated using a single sequencing platform. HLA typing covered class I and class II loci at four-digit resolution. The number of typed donors differed by locus: about 620-640 for A, B, C, DRB1 and DQB1; 522 for DQA1; 606 for DPA1; and 450 to 480 for DPB1. Five DR-DQ haplotypes were treated as single units for association and clustering because of strong linkage in the cohort. Among several hundred genotyped donors of the cohort, an average of roughly 230,000 unique TCR beta nucleotide sequences was sequenced per donor, of which about 18% were non-productive.

Results and caveats for the whole study, not just this receptor: The cohort was sequenced for TCR beta chains only, and without alpha or paired-chain data the features that could be detected were limited. In a later analysis, the rate of TCR association differed among HLA loci, with DRB1 alleles having the most associated TCRs and HLA-C alleles having the fewest. Most TCR sequences were seen in very few donors, while some public TCRs were found in many individuals. A further reported finding was that TCR beta sequences accurately predicted the HLA-A and HLA-B alleles for most subjects in the first cohort. The 87-base-pair reads could not distinguish some IMGT-functional V segments, including TRBV6-2 and TRBV6-3, so those segments were excluded. A later analysis found that HLA-associated TCR beta chains were more clonally expanded and had lower generation probabilities than equally common non-associated chains. Because some donors lacked HLA typing at each locus, the association tests relied only on the typed subset. The earlier analysis of approximately 540 of the donors excluded some 16 rarely observed V segments, including chromosome 9 orphons, because counts were too low. Roughly uniform sequencing depth across donors was assumed in presence/absence analyses, although this assumption may not hold. For the cohort, immune exposure information was limited to CMV serostatus. A total of fewer than 200 TCR beta chains were listed by the study as associated with cytomegalovirus. In a later genetic analysis, fewer N-insertions in productive TCRs were reported among donors in an Asian-associated ancestry cluster than the roughly 640-donor mean. Most CMV-associated TCR beta chains appeared to be HLA-restricted in a later analysis, and the HLA associations seemed to be driven largely by CMV exposure. An earlier analysis of approximately 500 of the donors showed that most TCR beta V segments appeared in productive rearrangements either about 90% or about 30% of the time, which broadly matched IMGT annotations. According to the authors, the approach could potentially be generalized to other disease states and immunological phenotypes. According to a later analysis, parvovirus B19, influenza, CMV and Epstein-Barr virus appeared linked to several top co-occurrence clusters. A few of the identified cytomegalovirus-associated TCR beta chains were confirmed in vitro to be specific for cytomegalovirus antigens. The sequencing pipeline was judged likely to have produced a cluster of highly shared sequence variants as a technical artifact. In both the original and validation cohorts, the classifier was reported to diagnose cytomegalovirus status with high specificity and sensitivity. Strong co-occurrence of HLA alleles, especially DR and DQ, made assigning TCR associations to individual alleles difficult. An association between a missense DCLRE1C variant and V-gene and J-gene trimming of TCR beta chains was found in a later genetic analysis and replicated in an independent cohort. Linkage disequilibrium might explain the correlated functional status among segregating V segments, but an unknown experimental factor could not be ruled out. In a later analysis, around 17,000 TCR beta sequences were associated with specific HLA alleles at a false discovery rate of 0.05.

This clonotype was sampled from a middle-aged woman in good health and CMV-seronegative. The sequencing sample was made of PBMCs. The rearrangement joined TRBV12-5 to TRBJ2-1, and 10 junctional nucleotides match TRBD2. The CDR3 in this case is CASGLVLIAGGLNEQFF. In nucleotide form, the sequence is TGTGCTAGTGGTTTGGTACTTATAGCGGGAGGTCTCAATGAGCAGTTCTTC.